The sequence of this T cell receptor beta chain was determined in a study of monozygotic twins with inflammatory bowel disease. Template switching incorporated UMIs with a 6-nucleotide sample barcode. TCRdb re-called the 5' RACE reads; every CDR3 protein appears as one record, without DNA. Its listing shows roughly 150,000 distinct CDR3 sequences. CDR1 is SGHDN, CDR2 FVKESK, per germline. This CDR3 comprises 15 residues. This chain connects TRBV14 to TRBJ1-2; TCRdb names TRBD1, which stays unverified in the absence of DNA. The sequence was collected from a human donor with ulcerative colitis or Crohn's disease, or a healthy co-twin of an affected twin (not recorded which). Specimen: blood. The CDR3 protein is CASSQVLTGPHGYTF.